A selection of T cell receptor beta chains follows, all from one sample in a study of cytomegalovirus exposure and HLA in healthy donors. TCRdb's copy holds only in-frame clones and misses some; the assay was immunoSEQ multiplex PCR. The sample records about 140,000 clones, around three quarters being singletons. Sequencing was done on a sample of PBMCs. These receptor sequences come from a man aged 40-55 years in good health and CMV-seronegative. The conserved cysteine and the conserved F or W are not part of the CDR3 here.

TRBV6-5 | ASSYRGPGSTIY
TRBV29-1 | SVEPRGNEQF
TRBV12-5 | ASGSGEDYEQY
TRBV19 | ASSPSGEGYGYT
TRBV6-4 | ASSEYGTRDEQF
TRBV6-1 | ASSGGRSYNEQF
TRBV5-6 | ASSRQGSYEQY
TRBV15 | ATAFGTQAAGANVLT
TRBV7-2 | ASSLVLQPNQPQH
TRBV7-8 | ASSSFRTSGGVNEQF
TRBV7-9 | ASSLIRGGKETQY
TRBV28 | ASSLGTWLAGSSYEQY
TRBV5-6 | ASSSGQGGSEQY
TRBV4-1 | ASSQEWQGAYEQY
TRBV25-1 | ASSEYGNSPLH
TRBV4-2 | ASSQRETGLNTEAF
TRBV7-8 | ASSLPPPSSGRATETQY
TRBV7-9 | ASTKTSASSYNEQF
TRBV12-5 | ASGLLALGNYEQY
TRBV28 | ASSLFGQGERDTQY
TRBV19 | ASSPGGGGETQY
TRBV7-9 | ASSPPGLAVKPGWF
TRBV30 | ALGPRETQY
TRBV9 | ASSPQREGPYEQY
TRBV29-1 | SVLRDRGSEQY
TRBV10-3 | AIQAGLNTGELF
TRBV9 | ASSVGQGAGETQY
TRBV7-3 | ASSPNSYEQY
TRBV5-1 | ASSQGLAGEADTQY
TRBV5-1 | ASSLWAEQETQY
TRBV5-1 | ASSLETGHNSPLH
TRBV29-1 | SVGGLAGSYEQY